The 24 T cell receptor beta chains listed next were all sequenced from one sample in a study of blood T cell repertoires in COVID-19. Profiled with immunoSEQ multiplex PCR; TCRdb holds only in-frame clones, not every one. The sample has tens of thousands of clones, around 87% seen once. The sequenced sample was peripheral blood. All receptors derive from a human donor in a cohort sampled during active COVID-19.

V is TRBV3-1 (or the pseudogene TRBV3-2) and J is TRBJ2-2, with D possibly matching TRBD1 (5 bases). This CDR3 is built from 13 residues. Between the trimmed V and J ends, which lost 3 bases and 9 bases, there was a span of 11 bases. Germline CDR1 LGHDT, CDR2 YNNKEL (reference sequence). CDR3 amino acids: CASSHGGARELFF. In DNA, the CDR3 is TGTGCCAGCAGCCATGGTGGGGCGAGGGAGCTGTTTTTT.

V is TRBV5-6 and J is TRBJ1-3; tentatively, D is TRBD1 (5 bases). This CDR3 contains 16 residues. The germline V and J ends were trimmed by 2 bases and 0 bases, with 12 bases remaining between them. Germline V gene data show CDR1 as SGHDT and CDR2 as YYEEEE. The DNA of the CDR3 is TGTGCCAGCAGCTTCCTAGGACACCGCTCTGGAAACACCATATATTTT. Its protein is CASSFLGHRSGNTIYF.

This rearrangement joins TRBV7-2 to TRBJ1-2; D gene unclear. The V gene's germline CDR1 is SGHTA and CDR2 FQGNSA. V lost 5 bases, J lost 3 bases, and 10 bases lay in between. The CDR3 is 13 amino acids. The CDR3 loop is CASSPNSDYGYTF. The DNA of the CDR3 is TGTGCCAGCAGCCCGAATTCGGACTATGGCTACACCTTC.

V and J are TRBV2 and TRBJ2-1; 9 bases line up with TRBD2. V shed 2 bases, J shed 8 bases, and the junction held 7 bases outside the gene matches. The germline gives CDR1 SNHLY, CDR2 FYNNEI. This CDR3 comprises 15 residues. The CDR3 reads CASSESRGGVYEQFF. DNA for the CDR3: TGTGCCAGCAGTGAATCGCGGGGGGGCGTCTATGAGCAGTTCTTC.

The V and J genes are TRBV7-9 and TRBJ2-1; TRBD1 agrees at 7 bases. With V trimmed by 6 bases and J by 7 bases, 3 bases remained unmatched. Germline CDR1 is SEHNR and CDR2 is FQNEAQ (reference sequence). The CDR3 contains 12 residues. The CDR3 sequence: CASSPQGNEQFF. The DNA for the CDR3 is TGTGCCAGCAGTCCACAGGGGAATGAGCAGTTCTTC.

The chain is built from TRBV28 and TRBJ1-1; no definite D call. The germline CDR1 and CDR2 sequences are MDHEN and SYDVKM. The CDR3 has 15 residues. The V end lost 2 bases, the J end lost 1 base, and 11 bases lay between the germline ends. The DNA of the CDR3 is TGTGCCAGCAGTTTACGATGGGAGAAGAACACTGAAGCTTTCTTT. Its protein is CASSLRWEKNTEAFF. The whole variable domain, remainder taken from reference TRBV28 and TRBJ1-1, is DVKVTQSSRYLVKRTGEKVFLECVQDMDHENMFWYRQDPGLGLRLIYFSYDVKMKEKGDIPEGYSVSREKKERFSLILESASTNQTSMYLCASSLRWEKNTEAFFGQGTRLTVV.

The chain links TRBV4-3 to TRBJ1-1, with D possibly being TRBD1 (5 bases). The CDR3 covers 15 residues. V dropped 0 bases and J dropped 4 bases, with 12 bases sitting between them. Germline V CDR1 and CDR2: LGHNA, YSLEER. The CDR3, as DNA: TGCGCCAGCAGCCAAGATAGCAGGGTTGGCACTGAAGCTTTCTTT. Translation: CASSQDSRVGTEAFF.

The chain has TRBV6-5 and TRBJ1-6; D might be TRBD1 (5 bases). Trimming removed 8 bases at V and 10 bases at J, with 21 bases between. Per the germline V gene, CDR1 is MNHEY and CDR2 is SVGAGI. The CDR3 is made up of 15 amino acids. CDR3 residues: CASAPGGPGLSPLHF. CDR3 in DNA: TGTGCCAGCGCGCCGGGGGGACCGGGATTATCACCCCTCCACTTT.

The CDR3 region is CSAPVTGELFF. The CDR3 coding sequence is TGCAGTGCCCCCGTCACCGGGGAGCTGTTTTTT. The V gene is TRBV20-1, the J gene TRBJ2-2; D is uncertain. Trimming stripped 6 bases from V and 4 bases from J, with 6 bases between. Germline CDR1 and CDR2: DFQATT and SNEGSKA (reference sequence). This CDR3 comprises 11 residues.

The chain links TRBV27 to TRBJ1-1; D is unresolved. The V end was cut by 2 bases, the J end by 1 base, with 11 bases between. Germline CDR1 reads MNHEY; CDR2 reads SMNVEV (reference sequence). The CDR3 has 15 amino acids. The CDR3 loop reads CASSLAGWGNTEAFF. The DNA for the CDR3 is TGTGCCAGCAGTTTAGCGGGGTGGGGGAACACTGAAGCTTTCTTT.

This clone was found once. The chain combines TRBV5-3 with TRBJ1-2, with TRBD1 matching over 8 bases. TRBV5-3 qualifies as an ORF whose function is uncertain. This CDR3 spans 15 amino acids. V dropped 6 bases and J dropped 3; count of bases not matched to a gene: 10. In DNA form, the CDR3 reads TGTGCCAGAATTGCTGACAGGGGTCGACACTATGGCTACACCTTC. Translating gives CARIADRGRHYGYTF.

The gene calls are TRBV24-1 and TRBJ2-5; TRBD2 is a possible D gene (6 bases). The CDR3 is 15 amino acids. V was pared by 5 bases and J by 2 bases, with 14 bases between. CDR1 KGHDR and CDR2 SFDVKD come from the germline V gene. CDR3 region: CATSGVRGSQETQYF. The DNA of the CDR3 is TGTGCCACCAGTGGAGTCCGGGGGTCGCAAGAGACCCAGTACTTC.

This rearrangement joins TRBV5-5 to TRBJ1-2, with D possibly matching TRBD1 (6 bases). Per germline, CDR1 SGHKS and CDR2 YYEKEE (reference sequence). Trimming cost V 0 bases and J 3 bases, with 6 bases left between them. The CDR3 contains 13 residues. CDR3 nucleotide sequence: TGTGCCAGCAGCTTGGAGGGGGACTATGGCTACACCTTC. Its translation: CASSLEGDYGYTF.

CDR3 nucleotides: TGTGCCAGCAGCCTTGGACAGTTCAATCAGCCCCAGCATTTT. Residues: CASSLGQFNQPQHF. The V and J genes are TRBV7-2 and TRBJ1-5, with a tentative D call TRBD1 (6 bases). In germline, CDR1 is SGHTA, CDR2 FQGNSA. The CDR3 has 14 residues. Trimming pared 5 bases from V and 3 bases from J, leaving 11 bases between.

V gene TRBV5-1 combines with J gene TRBJ1-1, with D unclear. Trimming left V 6 bases short and J 1 base short, with 4 bases between. From germline, CDR1 is SGHRS and CDR2 YFSETQ. The CDR3 is 11 residues long. The CDR3 region has the DNA TGCGCCAGCACAGGGAACACTGAAGCTTTCTTT. This encodes CASTGNTEAFF.

This chain uses TRBV5-8 with TRBJ1-2; the D is unclear. The CDR3 covers 15 residues. Per the germline V gene, CDR1 is SGHTS and CDR2 is YDEGEE. The V end lost 0 bases, the J end lost 4 bases, and 13 bases lay between the germline ends. CDR3 sequence: CASSLVADFPYGYTF. Here the CDR3 DNA reads TGTGCCAGCAGCTTGGTGGCAGACTTCCCCTATGGCTACACCTTC.

The chain is built from TRBV6-4 and TRBJ2-3, with D possibly being TRBD2 (5 bases). CDR1 and CDR2 from the germline V gene are MRHNA and SNTAGT. V dropped 4 bases and J dropped 5 bases, with 16 bases sitting between them. This CDR3 is 15 amino acids long. CDR3 nucleotides: TGTGCCAGCAGTGCCCTTACTAGTGCTAAAGATACGCAGTATTTT. Translation gives CASSALTSAKDTQYF.

The CDR3 here is CASHRDGYTF. The CDR3 DNA reads as TGTGCCAGCCACAGGGATGGCTACACCTTC. V gene TRBV6-5 combines with J gene TRBJ1-2; TRBD1 is a possible D gene (6 bases). Germline assignment: CDR1 MNHEY and CDR2 SVGAGI. CDR3 size: 10 residues. V was shortened by 8 bases and J by 6 bases, with 7 bases between the two germline ends.

The J gene is TRBJ2-1, the V gene TRBV27; possibly TRBD1 for D (5 bases). Trimming removed 0 bases at V and 1 base at J, with 7 bases between. Germline V gene lookup returns CDR1 MNHEY and CDR2 SMNVEV (reference sequence). The CDR3 spans 15 residues. Here the CDR3 reads CASSLSQGSYNEQFF. The DNA for the CDR3 is TGTGCCAGCAGTTTATCCCAGGGTTCCTACAATGAGCAGTTCTTC.

The rearrangement joins TRBV28 to TRBJ1-1; maybe TRBD1 (5 bases). The V gene's germline CDR1 is MDHEN and CDR2 SYDVKM. The ends were cut back, 5 bases at V and 5 bases at J, with 18 bases in the middle. The CDR3 has 15 amino acids. CDR3 sequence reads: CASSLPGRRGTEAFF. The CDR3 coding sequence is TGTGCCAGCAGTCTCCCAGGGCGCCGGGGGACTGAAGCTTTCTTT.

The chain employs TRBV5-1 and TRBJ1-1, with D possibly TRBD1 on 5 matching bases. V lost 5 bases and J 2 bases, leaving 22 bases between the germline ends. The CDR3 covers 17 residues. The germline V gene has CDR1 SGHRS and CDR2 YFSETQ. The CDR3 loop reads CASSTPRAGSPNTEAFF. CDR3 nucleotide sequence: TGCGCCAGCAGTACCCCTCGGGCAGGGTCCCCCAACACTGAAGCTTTCTTT.

This rearrangement joins TRBV7-2 to TRBJ2-2; no clear D gene. The CDR3 consists of 14 residues. The germline V and J ends were trimmed by 3 bases and 1 base, with 6 bases remaining between them. In germline, CDR1 is SGHTA, CDR2 FQGNSA. CDR3 protein: CASSFLLNTGELFF. The CDR3 DNA follows: TGTGCCAGCAGCTTCTTGTTGAACACCGGGGAGCTGTTTTTT.

The chain joins TRBV7-3 to TRBJ1-1, with 8 nucleotides matching TRBD1. Germline-derived CDR1 and CDR2 are SGHTA and FQGTGA. The trim removed 5 bases at V and 4 bases at J, leaving 6 bases unmatched. This CDR3 is built from 14 residues. DNA for the CDR3: TGTGCCAGCAGCCTCACAGGGGGGGGCACTGAAGCTTTCTTT. The encoded protein is CASSLTGGGTEAFF. The complete variable domain, with remaining parts taken from reference TRBV7-3 and TRBJ1-1, reads GAGVSQTPSNKVTEKGKYVELRCDPISGHTALYWYRQSLGQGPEFLIYFQGTGAADDSGLPNDRFFAVRPEGSVSTLKIQRTERGDSAVYLCASSLTGGGTEAFFGQGTRLTVV.

The gene calls are TRBV5-1 and TRBJ1-3; 9 positions agree with TRBD1. Germline CDR1 is SGHRS and CDR2 is YFSETQ. With V trimmed by 6 bases and J by 2 bases, 12 bases remained unmatched. This CDR3 has 17 residues. CDR3 bases: TGCGCCAGCAAGAGGACAGGGGCTTTATCCACTGGAAACACCATATATTTT. Protein sequence: CASKRTGALSTGNTIYF.